This TCR beta chain was sequenced during a study of T cells in women clearing cervical HPV infection. Looking at the study overall: For cases, blood was sampled a median around 140 days after lesion detection, interquartile range roughly 90 to 210 days. Overall study findings and caveats: Repertoire richness, not evenness, was significantly elevated in CIN3+ cases versus controls. TRBV6-7 relative abundance averaged about 0.1% in cases and less than 0.2% in controls.

As to this clone: Its antigen is currently unknown. The read ends 3 residues shy of where the CDR3 ends; the end is completed using the germline J gene.

Here immunoSEQ multiplex PCR was the method, and the copy in TCRdb shows in-frame clones only, minus some. This table lists approximately 21,000 clones. HPV was found by MY09/MY11 PCR and dot-blot genotyping. Germline V CDR1 and CDR2: SGHNT, YENEEA. Trimming removed 6 bases at V and 3 bases at J, with 11 bases between. The CDR3 extends over 13 amino acids. The material sequenced was blood buffy coat. The TCR comes from a woman between 18 and 75 years old with a cervical HPV16 infection that either progressed to CIN3+ or cleared (not recorded which). V is TRBV11-3 and J is TRBJ1-1; D perhaps matches TRBD1 (5 bases). The part of the CDR3 DNA that was read is TGTGCCAGCAGTCGACAGAAATACACTGAA. Translation gives CASSRQKYTE. The full CDR3 is CASSRQKYTEAFF.